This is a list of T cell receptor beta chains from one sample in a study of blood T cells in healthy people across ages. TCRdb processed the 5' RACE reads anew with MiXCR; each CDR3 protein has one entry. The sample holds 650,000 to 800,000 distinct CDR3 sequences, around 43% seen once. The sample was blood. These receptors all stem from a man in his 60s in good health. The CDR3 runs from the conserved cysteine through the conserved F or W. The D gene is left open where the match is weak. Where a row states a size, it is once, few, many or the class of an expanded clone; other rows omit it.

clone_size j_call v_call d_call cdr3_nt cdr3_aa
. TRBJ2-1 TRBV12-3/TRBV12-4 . TGTGCCAGCAGTTCGAGCGCGTCAAGCTCCTACAATGAGCAGTTCTTC CASSSSASSSYNEQFF
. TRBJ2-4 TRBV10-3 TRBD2 TGTGCCATCAGTGATTCGGCGGGGGGTGCCAAAAACATTCAGTACTTC CAISDSAGGAKNIQYF
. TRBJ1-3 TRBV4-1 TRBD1 TGCGCCAGCAGCCAAGTTGGGGGTCCCAGGGGGACTGGAAACACCATATATTTT CASSQVGGPRGTGNTIYF
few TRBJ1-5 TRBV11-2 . TGTGCCAGCAGCTTGGGTCAAGACAATCAGCCCCAGCATTTT CASSLGQDNQPQHF
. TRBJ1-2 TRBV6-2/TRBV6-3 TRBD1 TGTGCCAGCAGGGAGGACAGGATCTATGGCTACACCTTC CASREDRIYGYTF
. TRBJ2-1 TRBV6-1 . TGTGCCAGCACCGGCGGGACGCAGTTCTTC CASTGGTQFF
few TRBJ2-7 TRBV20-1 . TGCAGTGCTACCATTTCCGGGTTGGGGGCATCGTTCGAGCAGTACTTC CSATISGLGASFEQYF
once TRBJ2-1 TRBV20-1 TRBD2 TGCAGTGCTACTACTAGCGGGATGGGGAAGTTCTTC CSATTSGMGKFF
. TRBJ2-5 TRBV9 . TGTGCCAGCAGCGTAGGTGACGGCGGAGAGACCCAGTACTTC CASSVGDGGETQYF
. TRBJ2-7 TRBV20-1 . TGCAGTGCTAGGAAGACAGTTTTGAGCAACGAGCAGTACTTC CSARKTVLSNEQYF
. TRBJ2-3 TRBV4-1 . TGCGCCAGCAGCCCAAAGGGGGGCTACACAGATACGCAGTATTTT CASSPKGGYTDTQYF
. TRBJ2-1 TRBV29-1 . TGCAGCGTTGAAGATTTGAGGAATGAGCAGTTCTTC CSVEDLRNEQFF
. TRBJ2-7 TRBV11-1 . TGTGCCAGCAGCTTAGCGTATGGTTACGAGCAGTACTTC CASSLAYGYEQYF
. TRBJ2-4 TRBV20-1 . TGCAGTGCTAGAGATCAGGGACAAAACATTCAGTACTTC CSARDQGQNIQYF
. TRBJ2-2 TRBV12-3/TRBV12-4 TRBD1 TGTGCCAGCAGCCGGTGGACAGGGGGGGCCGGGGAGCTGTTTTTT CASSRWTGGAGELFF
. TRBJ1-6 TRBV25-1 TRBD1 TGTGCCAGCAGTGGGGACAGGGTTTTGAATTCACCCCTCCACTTT CASSGDRVLNSPLHF
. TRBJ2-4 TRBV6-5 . TGTGCCAGCAGGGGTATCGAAAACATTCAGTACTTC CASRGIENIQYF
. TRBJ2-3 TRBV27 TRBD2 TGTGCCAGCAGTATCCCTAGCGGGGGAACGAGCACAGATACGCAGTATTTT CASSIPSGGTSTDTQYF
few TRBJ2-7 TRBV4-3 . TGCGCCAGCAGCCAAGACCTGGGGTTCGAGCAGTACTTC CASSQDLGFEQYF
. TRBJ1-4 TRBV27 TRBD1 TGTGCCAGCAGTTACAGACAGGGGTGGAATGAAAAACTGTTTTTT CASSYRQGWNEKLFF
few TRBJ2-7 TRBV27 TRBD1 TGTGCCAGCAGTTTATCCCAAGGGACAGCTACCTACGAGCAGTACTTC CASSLSQGTATYEQYF
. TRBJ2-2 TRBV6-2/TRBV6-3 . TGTGCCAGCACTCCGGGACTCACGAGCACCGGGGAGCTGTTTTTT CASTPGLTSTGELFF
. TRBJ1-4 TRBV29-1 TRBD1 TGCAGCGTTGAAGACGGGACAGCAACTAATGAAAAACTGTTTTTT CSVEDGTATNEKLFF
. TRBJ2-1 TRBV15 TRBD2 TGTGCCACCAGTCTGGGGCGGGGGGGCTTTGAGCAGTTCTTC CATSLGRGGFEQFF
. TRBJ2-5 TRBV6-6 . TGTGCCAGCAGTTCCTCTTCGATAGGGACCCAGTACTTC CASSSSSIGTQYF
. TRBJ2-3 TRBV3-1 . TGTGCCAGCAGCCAGTCCGACGGCCCGCAGTATTTT CASSQSDGPQYF